Following are 14 T cell receptor beta chains from one sample sequenced in a study of T-cell reconstitution after alpha-beta-depleted transplantation in children. The TCRbeta library was prepared with unique molecular identifiers. MiXCR was run by TCRdb on the PCR reads, yielding one entry per CDR3 protein. The sample includes over 100,000 distinct CDR3 sequences, approximately 8% seen only once; the top ten take roughly 15%. The source was PBMCs, collected before TCRalphabeta/CD19-depleted stem cell transplant. The source is a boy aged 2 to 9 with acute lymphoblastic leukemia, due to receive a stem cell transplant.

The chain carries TRBV7-2 and TRBJ1-5; D remains unclear. The CDR3 runs to 13 residues. Germline CDR1 and CDR2: SGHTA and FQGNSA. V lost 4 bases and J lost 4, with 8 bases in between. CDR3 sequence (DNA): TGTGCCAGCAGCTGGGAAAGTAATCAGCCCCAGCATTTT. It is translated as CASSWESNQPQHF.

The sample holds many counts of this clonotype. The chain links TRBV4-2 to TRBJ1-1; no clear D. V gave up 1 base and J gave up 1 base, with 7 bases separating them. The germline CDR1 and CDR2 sequences are LGHNA and YNFKEQ. There are 14 residues in the CDR3. The CDR3 loop is CASSQVHENTEAFF. Here the CDR3 DNA reads TGTGCCAGCAGCCAAGTCCATGAGAACACTGAAGCTTTCTTT.

The CDR3 sequence: CASSSENQPQHF. CDR3 nucleotides: TGTGCCAGCAGCTCAGAGAATCAGCCCCAGCATTTT. The chain combines TRBV5-5 with TRBJ1-5; no reliable D call. CDR1 and CDR2 (germline): SGHKS, YYEKEE (reference sequence). This CDR3 region has 12 residues. Trimming shortened V by 3 bases and J by 4 bases, and 5 bases separated the two germline ends.

A few counts support this clonotype. The V call is TRBV29-1, the J call TRBJ2-7, with unresolved D. V gave up 1 base and J gave up 0 bases, with 10 bases separating them. CDR3 length: 14 amino acids. CDR1 SQVTM and CDR2 ANQGSEA come from the germline V gene. CDR3 nucleotide sequence: TGCAGCGTTGAAGGTTCGGCGGACTCCTACGAGCAGTACTTC. This codes for CSVEGSADSYEQYF.

This clonotype was counted a few times. This chain joins TRBV5-1 and TRBJ1-6; D uncertain. Germline values: CDR1 SGHRS, CDR2 YFSETQ. The CDR3 runs 11 residues. V shed 3 bases and J shed 12 bases, with 7 bases lying between them. CDR3 residues: CASSSTGPLHF. In DNA, the CDR3 is TGCGCCAGCAGCTCAACGGGACCCCTCCACTTT.

This clonotype showed up many times. The V and J genes are TRBV20-1 and TRBJ2-6; no clear D gene. The CDR3 has 14 residues. The germline gives CDR1 DFQATT, CDR2 SNEGSKA (reference sequence). V was clipped by 6 bases and J by 0 bases, with 9 bases between them. CDR3 sequence reads: CSAPSYSGANVLTF. The CDR3 DNA reads TGCAGTGCCCCCTCGTACTCTGGGGCCAACGTCCTGACTTTC.

This clonotype was detected only a few times. The V call is TRBV12-3 or TRBV12-4, the J call TRBJ1-1, with D unclear. V shed 4 bases and J shed 0 bases, with 15 bases lying between them. This CDR3 has 16 amino acids. Here the CDR3 DNA reads TGTGCCAGCAGTTCCTTGCCGCCGTTCATGAACACTGAAGCTTTCTTT. Residues: CASSSLPPFMNTEAFF.

This clonotype was seen repeatedly, ten times or more. CDR3 bases: TGTGCCAGCAGCTTAAAGGACAGGGGAGAGACCCAGTACTTC. Amino acid sequence: CASSLKDRGETQYF. V gene TRBV7-3 combines with J gene TRBJ2-5; 9 bases align to TRBD1. V lost 1 base and J lost 4; bases outside the gene matches: 1. The V gene's germline CDR1 is SGHTA and CDR2 FQGTGA. The CDR3 loop spans 14 amino acids.

The chain employs TRBV19 and TRBJ1-5; 11 positions agree with TRBD1. Germline V gene sequence: CDR1 LNHDA, CDR2 SQIVND (reference sequence). Trimming at V came to 2 bases and at J to 1 base, leaving 4 bases not matched to a gene. The CDR3 runs to 17 residues. CDR3 sequence (DNA): TGTGCCAGTAGTATACGAGGACAGGGGGCGAGCAATCAGCCCCAGCATTTT. This translates into CASSIRGQGASNQPQHF.

This clonotype was observed a handful of times. This rearrangement joins TRBV6-2 or TRBV6-3 to TRBJ2-1; the match to TRBD2 covers 10 bases. V dropped 7 bases and J dropped 3; count of bases not matched to a gene: 3. Germline V gives CDR1 MNHEY, CDR2 SVGEGT. The CDR3 is 14 residues long. CDR3 nucleotide sequence: TGTGCCAGCACCTTAGCGGGGGGCTACAATGAGCAGTTCTTC. Translated, it gives CASTLAGGYNEQFF.

This clonotype was seen more than once but under ten times. The rearrangement links TRBV2 to TRBJ1-1, with D possibly TRBD1 on 5 matching bases. The CDR3 covers 17 residues. Germline V lookup: CDR1 SNHLY, CDR2 FYNNEI. V lost 2 bases, J lost 1 base, and 17 bases lay in between. The CDR3 region has the DNA TGTGCCAGCAGTGAACAACCCCACACGAGGGGGAACACTGAAGCTTTCTTT. It specifies CASSEQPHTRGNTEAFF. The variable domain in full, with the rest retrieved from reference TRBV2 and TRBJ1-1, is EPEVTQTPSHQVTQMGQEVILRCVPISNHLYFYWYRQILGQKVEFLVSFYNNEISEKSEIFDDQFSVERPDGSNFTLKIRSTKLEDSAMYFCASSEQPHTRGNTEAFFGQGTRLTVV.

V gene TRBV10-3 combines with J gene TRBJ2-1; the D gene is possibly TRBD2 (6 bases). From germline, CDR1 is ENHRY and CDR2 SYGVKD. The CDR3 spans 14 residues. The V end was cut by 7 bases, the J end by 8 bases, with 18 bases between. The CDR3 spells CAITQRTISDEQFF. As DNA, the CDR3 is TGTGCCATCACCCAACGGACTATAAGCGATGAGCAGTTCTTC.

This clonotype was recorded a few times. The chain carries TRBV12-3 or TRBV12-4 and TRBJ1-5, with unresolved D. V lost 6 bases and J lost 2, with 11 bases in between. This CDR3 has 14 residues. CDR3 protein: CASRPREGNQPQHF. The DNA of the CDR3 is TGTGCCAGCAGGCCCCGTGAGGGCAATCAGCCCCAGCATTTT.

The chain combines TRBV5-1 with TRBJ2-5; 11 positions match TRBD2. After removal of 4 bases from V and 6 bases from J, the junction contained 11 bases not matched to a gene. The CDR3 has 16 residues. Germline loops: CDR1 SGHRS, CDR2 YFSETQ. The CDR3 region has the DNA TGCGCCAGCAGCCGGGGGCGACTAGCGGGGAGGCAGACCCAGTACTTC. Translating gives CASSRGRLAGRQTQYF. Supplemented by reference TRBV5-1 and TRBJ2-5, the full variable domain reads KAGVTQTPRYLIKTRGQQVTLSCSPISGHRSVSWYQQTPGQGLQFLFEYFSETQRNKGNFPGRFSGRQFSNSRSEMNVSTLELGDSALYLCASSRGRLAGRQTQYFGPGTRLLVL.